Below are 15 T cell receptor beta chains sequenced from a single sample in a study of CD8 T cells in ankylosing spondylitis. TCRdb itself ran the 5' RACE reads through MiXCR, one entry per CDR3 protein. The table has some 200,000 distinct CDR3 sequences, around a sixth seen once; the top ten hold 4.3%. Sequencing was performed on blood, either unsorted or a sorted T cell fraction (not recorded which). The receptors here all came from a male donor aged 5-29 years with ankylosing spondylitis or in good health (not recorded which).

This clonotype occurred many times. This sequence joins TRBV20-1 and TRBJ2-1; TRBD2 matches at 11 bases. Germline V lookup: CDR1 DFQATT, CDR2 SNEGSKA (reference sequence). The CDR3 extends over 14 amino acids. V dropped 3 bases and J dropped 4; count of bases not matched to a gene: 2. This CDR3 reads CSASSGRGYNEQFF. DNA of the CDR3: TGCAGTGCTAGTAGCGGGAGGGGATACAATGAGCAGTTCTTC.

In its sample, this clonotype was seen many times. The CDR3 DNA reads as TGTGCCAGCAGTTATGCTAGCGGCACCACAGATACGCAGTATTTT. As protein: CASSYASGTTDTQYF. The chain links TRBV6-5 to TRBJ2-3, with 7 bases fitting TRBD2. J lost 2 bases, V lost 3 bases, and 5 bases had no gene match. The germline V gene has CDR1 MNHEY and CDR2 SVGAGI. The CDR3 is 15 amino acids.

This clonotype showed up many times. This sequence joins TRBV6-5 and TRBJ2-1, with a tentative D call TRBD2 (5 bases). This CDR3 has 15 residues. Germline V gene sequence: CDR1 MNHEY, CDR2 SVGAGI. Trimming shortened V by 6 bases and J by 2 bases, and 14 bases separated the two germline ends. This CDR3 reads CASSPRTSTYNEQFF. The DNA of the CDR3 is TGTGCCAGCAGCCCTAGGACTTCTACCTACAATGAGCAGTTCTTC.

This clonotype has a count of ten or more. This chain joins TRBV12-3 or TRBV12-4 and TRBJ2-4; D may correspond to TRBD1 or TRBD2 (5 bases each). This CDR3 has 15 amino acids. With 6 bases removed from V and 3 bases from J, the gap between germline ends came to 15 bases. Written as DNA, the CDR3 is TGTGCCAGCAGCTTAACCGGGGACGTCAAAAACATTCAGTACTTC. This encodes CASSLTGDVKNIQYF.

This chain uses TRBV18 with TRBJ2-3, with 10 bases lining up with TRBD2. This CDR3 comprises 16 residues. Trimming took 3 bases from V and 2 from J; bases not matched to a gene: 5. Germline assignment: CDR1 KGHSH and CDR2 LQKENI. Here the CDR3 DNA reads TGTGCCAGCTCACCGGGACTAGCGATCCTCACAGATACGCAGTATTTT. As protein: CASSPGLAILTDTQYF.

In its sample, this clonotype was seen many times. This sequence joins TRBV6-2 or TRBV6-3 and TRBJ2-7; D remains unclear. Germline assignment: CDR1 MNHEY and CDR2 SVGEGT. V lost 6 bases and J 4 bases, leaving 16 bases between the germline ends. The CDR3 is 14 amino acids. The CDR3 loop is CASSAFSEFYEQYV. In DNA form, the CDR3 reads TGTGCCAGCAGCGCTTTCTCTGAGTTTTACGAGCAGTACGTC.

This clonotype has at least ten counts. The chain has TRBV25-1 and TRBJ1-5; D remains ambiguous. In germline, CDR1 is MGHDK, CDR2 SYGVNS. Between the trimmed V and J ends, which lost 5 bases and 7 bases, there was a span of 18 bases. The CDR3 contains 15 residues. The CDR3 DNA reads as TGTGCCAGCAGTACTGGCAATGGGGAGACACAGCCCCAGCATTTT. It is translated as CASSTGNGETQPQHF. The complete variable domain, with remaining parts taken from reference TRBV25-1 and TRBJ1-5, reads EADIYQTPRYLVIGTGKKITLECSQTMGHDKMYWYQQDPGMELHLIHYSYGVNSTEKGDLSSESTVSRIRTEHFPLTLESARPSHTSQYLCASSTGNGETQPQHFGDGTRLSIL.

This clonotype was counted at least ten times. This chain links TRBV6-5 with TRBJ2-3; 7 bases fit TRBD2. CDR3 length equals 17 residues. V shed 0 bases, J shed 5 bases, and the junction held 11 bases outside the gene matches. CDR1 and CDR2 from the germline V gene are MNHEY and SVGAGI. In DNA, the CDR3 is TGTGCCAGCAGTTACTCGAGCGGTCGGGAGGTTATAGATACGCAGTATTTT. This encodes CASSYSSGREVIDTQYF.

This clonotype was recorded a few times. V and J are TRBV2 and TRBJ2-7; 9 bases fit TRBD1. The CDR3 is 15 amino acids. The V gene's germline CDR1 is SNHLY and CDR2 FYNNEI. Losses at the gene ends were 1 base for V and 3 bases for J; bases not matched to a gene: 4. The CDR3 DNA sequence: TGTGCCAGCAGTGAAGGGGACAGGGCTATCTACGAGCAGTACTTC. This codes for CASSEGDRAIYEQYF.

This clonotype was recorded a few times. V and J are TRBV27 and TRBJ2-1; D remains unclear. V lost 10 bases and J lost 7, with 11 bases in between. The CDR3 is 11 amino acids. CDR1 is MNHEY, CDR2 SMNVEV, per germline (reference sequence). The CDR3 DNA follows: TGTGCCACCCGGTCCGGGAATGAGCAGTTCTTC. Encoded protein: CATRSGNEQFF.

This clonotype was seen many times. The chain uses TRBV10-3 and TRBJ1-5, with a weak D call TRBD1 (5 bases). The CDR3 contains 13 residues. V was cut by 6 bases and J by 4 bases, with 10 bases left in between. Germline values: CDR1 ENHRY, CDR2 SYGVKD. CDR3 sequence reads: CAIRGTANQPQHF. The CDR3 bases are TGTGCCATCAGGGGGACGGCGAATCAGCCCCAGCATTTT.

This clonotype has a count of ten or more. The V gene is TRBV6-5, the J gene TRBJ2-7; the match to TRBD1 covers 9 bases. The V gene's germline CDR1 is MNHEY and CDR2 SVGAGI. The CDR3 loop spans 13 amino acids. J was trimmed by 8 bases and V by 7 bases; bases with no gene match: 9. CDR3: CASIPGQGYQQYF. The DNA of the CDR3 is TGTGCCAGCATACCAGGACAGGGGTATCAGCAGTACTTC.

This clonotype has a count of ten or more. CDR3 residues: CASSLGLAGEGSGYEQYV. In DNA form, the CDR3 reads TGTGCCAGCAGCTTAGGTCTAGCGGGAGAAGGGAGCGGCTACGAGCAGTACGTC. The chain couples TRBV7-8 to TRBJ2-7, with 10 bases that match TRBD2. The CDR3 has 18 amino acids. The ends lost 1 base at V and 3 bases at J; junction bases unmatched: 12. CDR1 and CDR2 from the germline V gene are SGHVS and FQNEAQ.

The chain has TRBV4-3 and TRBJ2-1, with D perhaps matching TRBD1 or TRBD2 (5 bases each). Germline V gene sequence: CDR1 LGHNA, CDR2 YSLEER. There are 17 residues in the CDR3. Trimming took 0 bases from V and 5 from J, leaving 17 bases between them. The CDR3 coding sequence is TGCGCCAGCAGCCAAGATAAATCCTCGGGGCCAAACAATGAGCAGTTCTTC. Its protein product is CASSQDKSSGPNNEQFF.

This clonotype was found many times. J is TRBJ2-1 and V is TRBV18; D is perhaps TRBD2 (6 bases). Germline CDR1 reads KGHSH; CDR2 reads LQKENI. This CDR3 has 17 amino acids. Trimming shortened V by 3 bases and J by 4 bases, and 19 bases separated the two germline ends. The CDR3 DNA follows: TGTGCCAGCTCACCCCGGTTGGGACTGCCTCCATACAATGAGCAGTTCTTC. Its translation: CASSPRLGLPPYNEQFF. The complete variable domain, with remaining parts taken from reference TRBV18 and TRBJ2-1, reads NAGVMQNPRHLVRRRGQEARLRCSPMKGHSHVYWYRQLPEEGLKFMVYLQKENIIDESGMPKERFSAEFPKEGPSILRIQQVVRGDSAAYFCASSPRLGLPPYNEQFFGPGTRLTVL.